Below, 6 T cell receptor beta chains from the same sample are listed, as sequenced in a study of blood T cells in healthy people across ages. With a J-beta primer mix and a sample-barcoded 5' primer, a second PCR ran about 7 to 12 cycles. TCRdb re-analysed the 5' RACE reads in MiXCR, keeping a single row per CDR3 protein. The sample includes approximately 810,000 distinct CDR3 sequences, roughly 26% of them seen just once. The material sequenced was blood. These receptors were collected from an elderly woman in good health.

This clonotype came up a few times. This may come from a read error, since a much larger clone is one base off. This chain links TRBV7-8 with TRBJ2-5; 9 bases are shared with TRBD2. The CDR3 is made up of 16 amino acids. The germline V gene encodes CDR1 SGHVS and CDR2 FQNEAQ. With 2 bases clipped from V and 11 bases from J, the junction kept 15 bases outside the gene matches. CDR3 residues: CASSLSGGGAINEQYF. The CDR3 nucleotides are TGTGCCAGCAGCTTATCCGGCGGGGGGGCTATCAATGAGCAGTACTTC. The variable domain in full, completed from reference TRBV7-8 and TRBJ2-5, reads GAGVSQSPRYKVAKRGQDVALRCDPISGHVSLFWYQQALGQGPEFLTYFQNEAQLDKSGLPSDRFFAERPEGSVSTLKIQRTQQEDSAVYLCASSLSGGGAINEQYFGPGTRLLVL.

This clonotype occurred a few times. CDR3 nucleotide sequence: TGTGCCAGCAGCTTAGGTGCGGGGGGAGGTCAGGATACGCAGTATTTT. Translated, it gives CASSLGAGGGQDTQYF. The chain carries TRBV7-7 and TRBJ2-3; 8 nucleotides agree with TRBD2. The trim removed 1 base at V and 6 bases at J, leaving 9 bases unmatched. The CDR3 covers 16 residues. Germline lookup yields CDR1 SSHAT and CDR2 FNYEAQ (reference sequence).

The CDR3 region has the DNA TGTGCCACCAGTGACCCTGGAACAGGGGGAGTCGGCTACACCTTC. This encodes CATSDPGTGGVGYTF. The chain recombines TRBV24-1 with TRBJ1-2; 8 nucleotides match TRBD1. CDR1 is KGHDR, CDR2 SFDVKD, per germline. The length of the CDR3 is 15 residues. The ends lost 4 bases at V and 8 bases at J; junction bases unmatched: 11.

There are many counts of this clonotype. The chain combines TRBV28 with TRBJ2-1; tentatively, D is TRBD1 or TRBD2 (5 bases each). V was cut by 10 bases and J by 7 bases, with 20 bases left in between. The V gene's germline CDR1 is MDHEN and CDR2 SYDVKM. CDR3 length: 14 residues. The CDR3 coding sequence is TGTGCCACACCGGGACCTCCACCGAGTAATGAGCAGTTCTTC. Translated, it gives CATPGPPPSNEQFF.

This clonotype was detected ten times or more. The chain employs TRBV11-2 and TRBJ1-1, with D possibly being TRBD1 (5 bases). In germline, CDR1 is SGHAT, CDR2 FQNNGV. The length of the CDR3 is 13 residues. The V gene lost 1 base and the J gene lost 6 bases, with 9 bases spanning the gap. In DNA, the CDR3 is TGTGCCAGCAGCTTAGTCGGGACCGCTGAAGCTTTCTTT. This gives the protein CASSLVGTAEAFF.

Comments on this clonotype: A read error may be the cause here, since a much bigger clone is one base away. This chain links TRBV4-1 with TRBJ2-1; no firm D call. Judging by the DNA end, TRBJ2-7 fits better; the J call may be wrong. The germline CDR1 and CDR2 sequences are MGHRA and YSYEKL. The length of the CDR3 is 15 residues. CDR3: CASSQPGRAYNEQYF. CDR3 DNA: TGCGCCAGCAGCCAACCCGGTCGCGCCTACAATGAGCAGTACTTC.